This T cell receptor (beta chain) stems from a study of Graves' ophthalmopathy and Graves' hyperthyroidism. Amplification of TCR beta CDR3 regions used RNA transcripts. Second-round multiplex PCR followed a first-round RT-PCR using HTBI primers. Using its own MiXCR run on the multiplex PCR reads, TCRdb lists one record per CDR3 protein. The sample has 500,000 to 700,000 distinct CDR3 sequences, approximately 21% seen once. This clonotype appeared many times. CDR3 length equals 15 residues. V shed 3 bases and J 9 bases; nucleotides not matched to a gene: 10. Per germline, CDR1 LGHNA and CDR2 YNFKEQ. The sequenced material came from peripheral blood. V and J are TRBV4-2 and TRBJ1-5; 8 positions match TRBD1. The TCR sequence derives from a woman between 18 and 30 years old with stable Graves' hyperthyroidism. Some clones in this sample may be carry-over from other donors' samples. The CDR3 loop reads CASSQGTGDLWPQHF. CDR3 DNA: TGTGCCAGCAGCCAGGGGACAGGCGATCTATGGCCCCAGCATTTT.